Below, 21 T cell receptor beta chains from the same sample are listed, as sequenced in a study of human T cells and chemical hapten exposure. As to time point: patch test 3, about 24 weeks after DPC sensitization. Described treatment: therapeutic diphenylcyclopropenone sensitization with weekly scalp DPC. TCRdb redid the calling of the RACE reads with MiXCR, one entry per CDR3 protein. The repertoire includes about 190,000 distinct CDR3 sequences, around 25% of them detected once, and roughly 2.5% sits in the top ten. The sample consisted of whole blood, taken in connection with sensitization to the hapten diphenylcyclopropenone (DPC). The receptors come from a woman in her forties with alopecia areata. Some clones in this sample may be carry-over from other donors' samples.

There are a few counts of this clonotype. The CDR3 DNA reads TGTGCCAGCAGTCTCCTCCTCGGGTTCTCTGGCTACACCTTC. Translation gives CASSLLLGFSGYTF. The chain links TRBV28 to TRBJ1-2; D is unclear. V lost 5 bases to trimming and J lost 7 bases, with 17 bases between them. In germline, CDR1 is MDHEN, CDR2 SYDVKM. This CDR3 spans 14 amino acids.

The chain uses TRBV7-2 and TRBJ2-5; D gene ambiguous. V lost 1 base and J lost 2, with 14 bases in between. This CDR3 has 16 amino acids. Germline V gives CDR1 SGHTA, CDR2 FQGNSA. CDR3 coding DNA: TGTGCCAGCAGCTTAGAGGCTCGTCCCCCACAAGAGACCCAGTACTTC. Translating gives CASSLEARPPQETQYF. Full variable domain (remainder filled in from reference TRBV7-2 and TRBJ2-5): GAGVSQSPSNKVTEKGKDVELRCDPISGHTALYWYRQSLGQGLEFLIYFQGNSAPDKSGLPSDRFSAERTGGSVSTLTIQRTQQEDSAVYLCASSLEARPPQETQYFGPGTRLLVL.

Concerning this clonotype: Mismatch with germline at one junction end may stem from a read error. CDR3 protein: CASSAGTAYGQYF. The CDR3 coding sequence is TGTGCCAGCAGTGCCGGGACCGCCTACGGGCAGTACTTC. This chain links TRBV6-5 with TRBJ2-7; the D call may be TRBD1 or TRBD2 (5 bases each). The germline V gene encodes CDR1 MNHEY and CDR2 SVGAGI. The CDR3 consists of 13 residues.

The chain joins TRBV28 to TRBJ1-1, with D perhaps TRBD1 (5 bases). Germline assignment: CDR1 MDHEN and CDR2 SYDVKM. Between the trimmed V and J ends, which lost 0 bases and 1 base, there was a span of 12 bases. The CDR3 is 16 residues long. The chain's CDR3 is CASSLWGDGENTEAFF. The CDR3 DNA follows: TGTGCCAGCAGTTTATGGGGGGACGGAGAGAACACTGAAGCTTTCTTT.

The chain is built from TRBV7-2 and TRBJ2-1, with 7 bases identical to TRBD2. This CDR3 comprises 14 residues. Germline V gene data show CDR1 as SGHTA and CDR2 as FQGNSA. Trimming cost V 3 bases and J 4 bases; bases outside gene matches: 3. The CDR3 loop reads CASSLSSGYNEQFF. The CDR3 bases are TGTGCCAGCAGCTTGTCTAGCGGTTACAATGAGCAGTTCTTC.

Only a few counts were recorded for this clonotype. This chain joins TRBV6-6 and TRBJ2-2; a weak D match, TRBD1 (5 bases). Trimming shortened V by 6 bases and J by 7 bases, and 15 bases separated the two germline ends. Germline V gives CDR1 MNHNY, CDR2 SVGAGI (reference sequence). The CDR3 sequence is 14 residues long. The CDR3 nucleotides read TGTGCCAGCAGCCCTAACAGGCAAGGCGGGGAGCTGTTTTTT. Protein: CASSPNRQGGELFF.

The chain couples TRBV29-1 to TRBJ2-7, with D maybe TRBD1 (6 bases). Germline CDR1 and CDR2: SQVTM and ANQGSEA. Between the trimmed V and J ends, which lost 6 bases and 4 bases, there was a span of 13 bases. The CDR3 contains 12 residues. The CDR3: CSVRTALYEQYF. The CDR3, as DNA: TGCAGCGTGAGGACAGCGCTGTACGAGCAGTACTTC.

The CDR3 spells CASSLDRDSYEQYF. DNA for the CDR3: TGTGCCAGCAGCTTAGACAGGGACTCCTACGAGCAGTACTTC. The chain has TRBV7-2 and TRBJ2-7, with a possible D match to TRBD1 (6 bases). Germline V gives CDR1 SGHTA, CDR2 FQGNSA. CDR3 length: 14 residues. V was clipped by 1 base and J by 0 bases, with 7 bases between them.

The table lists this clonotype with a few counts. The V gene is TRBV7-8, the J gene TRBJ2-1, with 12 bases matching TRBD2. The V gene's germline CDR1 is SGHVS and CDR2 FQNEAQ. There are 20 residues in the CDR3. With 3 bases clipped from V and 0 bases from J, the junction kept 12 bases outside the gene matches. This CDR3 is CASSLGRLAGERSSYNEQFF. In DNA, the CDR3 is TGTGCCAGCAGCTTGGGACGACTAGCGGGAGAACGGAGCTCCTACAATGAGCAGTTCTTC.

This rearrangement joins TRBV28 to TRBJ1-2, with TRBD1 matching 8 bases. The CDR3 sequence is 15 residues long. Losses at the gene ends were 6 bases for V and 4 bases for J; bases not matched to a gene: 10. Looked up from germline, CDR1 is MDHEN and CDR2 is SYDVKM. CDR3 nucleotide sequence: TGTGCCAGCAGCTCCTCAGGGGGCGTAGGCTATGGCTACACCTTC. This translates into CASSSSGGVGYGYTF.

The V gene is TRBV28, the J gene TRBJ2-3; D remains ambiguous. This CDR3 is 13 amino acids long. CDR1 and CDR2 from the germline V gene are MDHEN and SYDVKM. The V and J ends lost 6 bases and 4 bases respectively, with 11 bases between them. As DNA, the CDR3 is TGTGCCAGCAGCCCAAGGGTCGCAGATACGCAGTATTTT. It translates to CASSPRVADTQYF.

The genes are TRBV19 and TRBJ2-1; D unclear. V was clipped by 5 bases and J by 5 bases, with 10 bases between them. Germline V lookup: CDR1 LNHDA, CDR2 SQIVND (reference sequence). This CDR3 has 13 amino acids. Here the CDR3 DNA reads TGTGCCAGTAGTTACACACTCGACAATGAGCAGTTCTTC. This translates into CASSYTLDNEQFF. Full variable domain (remainder filled in from reference TRBV19 and TRBJ2-1): DGGITQSPKYLFRKEGQNVTLSCEQNLNHDAMYWYRQDPGQGLRLIYYSQIVNDFQKGDIAEGYSVSREKKESFPLTVTSAQKNPTAFYLCASSYTLDNEQFFGPGTRLTVL.

The chain uses TRBV6-4 and TRBJ2-1; 7 nucleotides align to TRBD2. V gave up 2 bases and J gave up 4 bases; unmatched junction bases: 5. CDR3 length: 15 residues. Germline CDR1 and CDR2: MRHNA and SNTAGT. The CDR3, as DNA: TGTGCCAGCAGTGACAGAGCGGGGCCTTACAATGAGCAGTTCTTC. The encoded protein is CASSDRAGPYNEQFF.

This clonotype showed up just once. CDR3 DNA sequence: TGTGCCAGCAGCCCGACAGGAGTGAACACTGAAGCTTTCTTT. This translates into CASSPTGVNTEAFF. The chain carries TRBV12-3 or TRBV12-4 and TRBJ1-1; possibly TRBD1 for D (6 bases). The ends were cut back, 6 bases at V and 0 bases at J, with 11 bases in the middle. This CDR3 region has 14 residues.

The V gene is TRBV27, the J gene TRBJ1-2; D gene unclear. Trimming removed 3 bases from V and 2 bases from J, with 7 bases in between. CDR3 length: 13 amino acids. CDR1 is MNHEY and CDR2 is SMNVEV in the germline V gene (reference sequence). CDR3 DNA: TGTGCCAGCAGTTTTTGGCAAAACTATGGCTACACCTTC. Its translation is CASSFWQNYGYTF.

This sequence joins TRBV20-1 and TRBJ2-3; 14 nucleotides align to TRBD2. Germline CDR1 DFQATT, CDR2 SNEGSKA (reference sequence). The CDR3 loop spans 19 amino acids. V dropped 6 bases and J dropped 3; count of bases not matched to a gene: 17. The CDR3 here is CSAVHPGTSGRGRTDTQYF. DNA of the CDR3: TGCAGTGCGGTCCATCCCGGGACTAGCGGGAGAGGGAGAACAGATACGCAGTATTTT.

This clonotype was seen a few times. This chain joins TRBV11-2 and TRBJ2-3; TRBD1 aligns across 10 bases. V lost 3 bases and J lost 4; bases outside the gene matches: 4. The CDR3 consists of 15 residues. Germline CDR1 is SGHAT and CDR2 is FQNNGV. The CDR3 loop reads CASSFGQGGPDTQYF. DNA for the CDR3: TGTGCCAGCAGCTTCGGACAGGGGGGTCCAGATACGCAGTATTTT.

V is TRBV6-2 or TRBV6-3 and J is TRBJ2-3; D not resolved. Germline V gene data show CDR1 as MNHEY and CDR2 as SVGEGT. V was trimmed by 1 base and J by 4 bases, leaving 9 bases between them. This CDR3 has 14 amino acids. In DNA, the CDR3 is TGTGCCAGCAGTTACTGGTCCAGCGCAGATACGCAGTATTTT. This encodes CASSYWSSADTQYF.

This clonotype occurred a few times. The chain couples TRBV7-2 to TRBJ2-5; a weak D match, TRBD1 (6 bases). This CDR3 has 14 residues. Trimming shortened V by 2 bases and J by 2 bases, and 9 bases separated the two germline ends. The germline gives CDR1 SGHTA, CDR2 FQGNSA. CDR3 in DNA: TGTGCCAGCAGCTTACAGGGGTCGCAAGAGACCCAGTACTTC. It encodes CASSLQGSQETQYF. The full variable domain, its missing parts supplied by reference TRBV7-2 and TRBJ2-5, is GAGVSQSPSNKVTEKGKDVELRCDPISGHTALYWYRQSLGQGLEFLIYFQGNSAPDKSGLPSDRFSAERTGGSVSTLTIQRTQQEDSAVYLCASSLQGSQETQYFGPGTRLLVL.

This chain connects TRBV12-3 or TRBV12-4 to TRBJ2-3, with 11 bases lining up with TRBD2. The J segment lost 4 bases and the V segment lost 5 bases, leaving 11 bases of the junction unmatched. CDR3 size: 17 residues. The CDR3 spells CASSPPRGTSGADTQYF. CDR3 in DNA: TGTGCCAGCAGTCCACCCCGCGGGACTAGCGGTGCAGATACGCAGTATTTT.

The chain employs TRBV4-2 and TRBJ2-5; 11 nucleotides match TRBD2. CDR3 length: 21 residues. J was trimmed by 5 bases and V by 0 bases; bases with no gene match: 20. The germline CDR1 and CDR2 sequences are LGHNA and YNFKEQ. The DNA of the CDR3 is TGTGCCAGCAGCCAAGATTCCCTAGCGGGAGGAACCAGCGTAACGGGTGAGACCCAGTACTTC. Translated, it gives CASSQDSLAGGTSVTGETQYF.